This T cell receptor (beta chain) was found in a study of T cells after yellow fever vaccination. Findings of the study overall: Most clones from primary vaccination were detected again post-booster (about 95% CD4, about 88% CD8). In FACS-sorted repertoires, abundant clonotypes from the bulk population could appear as contaminants. On re-exposure, the response was weaker but peaked faster, at day 5 versus 15.

For TCR, cDNA came from 5'RACE template switching, which added a universal primer site and UMIs. TCRdb reprocessed the 5' RACE reads with MiXCR, giving one entry per CDR3 protein. The sample contains 300,000 or so distinct CDR3 sequences, 10% to 15% of which appear only once. The CDR3 is 11 amino acids. V lost 7 bases and J lost 12; bases outside the gene matches: 3. Germline assignment: CDR1 SNHLY and CDR2 FYNNEI. This clonotype was counted between two and nine times. The antigen remains undetermined. This chain links TRBV2 with TRBJ2-1; 10 bases are a match to TRBD2. The specimen comprised CD4+ T cells sorted from PBMCs, sampled 45 days after the yellow fever booster vaccination. This TCR was recovered from a man aged 25 to 40 who received the YFV17D yellow fever vaccine. The CDR3 loop reads CASNRLAGQFF. In DNA form, the CDR3 reads TGTGCCAGCAATAGACTAGCGGGGCAGTTCTTC.